Detailed here is one T cell receptor beta chain. Its antigen is as yet unknown. CDR3 length equals 14 residues. V gave up 7 bases and J gave up 8 bases, with 15 bases separating them. The germline CDR1 and CDR2 sequences are PRHDT and FYEKMQ (reference sequence). 60 Vbeta and 13 Jbeta primers were used in PCR. Assay: immunoSEQ multiplex PCR; the TCRdb copy retains only in-frame clones and omits some. The table has about 200,000 clones, 81% seen once. The data originate from a study of cytomegalovirus exposure and HLA in healthy donors. Findings and caveats of the study: A few of the chains that were CMV-associated were confirmed in vitro to be specific for CMV antigens.

The TCR was taken from a young man in good health and CMV-seronegative. Sequencing was performed on PBMCs. The chain uses TRBV13 and TRBJ1-6; D perhaps matches TRBD1 (6 bases). The CDR3 region is CASNSGGRDSPLHF. In nucleotides, the CDR3 is TGTGCCAGCAACAGTGGGGGCAGAGATTCACCCCTCCACTTT. Variable domain in full (rest from reference TRBV13 and TRBJ1-6): AAGVIQSPRHLIKEKRETATLKCYPIPRHDTVYWYQQGPGQDPQFLISFYEKMQSDKGSIPDRFSAQQFSDYHSELNMSSLELGDSALYFCASNSGGRDSPLHFGNGTRLTVT.